This T cell receptor beta chain appears in the sequencing data of a study of human T cells and chemical hapten exposure. Overall study context: Donors were sensitized with 2% DPC on the upper inner arm.

Noted time point: patch test 1, 2 weeks after DPC sensitization. The sample's treatment: therapeutic diphenylcyclopropenone sensitization with weekly scalp DPC. Trimming cost V 7 bases and J 2 bases, with 11 bases left between them. The CDR3 is 12 residues long. Germline loops: CDR1 SQVTM, CDR2 ANQGSEA. What the library attached to individual cDNA molecules were unique molecular identifiers. Methods used by the authors: Between roughly 23,224 and 700,000 TCRs appeared in each sample, and the median stood at roughly 100,000. TCRdb reprocessed the RACE reads via MiXCR and lists one record per CDR3 protein. The V and J calls reflect TCRdb's pipeline rather than the authors' work. The table shows 100,000 to 150,000 distinct CDR3 sequences, with roughly 15% occurring only once.

This clonotype was obtained from a man aged 18-30 years with alopecia areata. Some clones in this sample may be carry-over from other donors' samples. Specimen: whole blood, collected in connection with sensitization to the hapten diphenylcyclopropenone (DPC). V usage is TRBV29-1 and J usage is TRBJ2-5, with D possibly being TRBD1 (6 bases). The CDR3 spells CSGQGPQETQYF. The CDR3 nucleotides are TGCAGCGGGCAGGGGCCTCAAGAGACCCAGTACTTC.